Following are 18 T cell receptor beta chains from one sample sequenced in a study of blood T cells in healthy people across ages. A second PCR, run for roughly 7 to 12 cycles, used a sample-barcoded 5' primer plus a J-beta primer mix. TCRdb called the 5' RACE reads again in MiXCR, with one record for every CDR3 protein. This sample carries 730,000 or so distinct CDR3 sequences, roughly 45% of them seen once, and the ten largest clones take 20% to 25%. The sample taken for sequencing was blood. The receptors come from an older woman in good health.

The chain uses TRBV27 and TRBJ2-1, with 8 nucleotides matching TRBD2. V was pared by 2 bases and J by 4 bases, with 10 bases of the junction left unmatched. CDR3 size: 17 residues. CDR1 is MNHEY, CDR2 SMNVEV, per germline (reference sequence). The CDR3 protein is CASSLGPAGGLYNEQFF. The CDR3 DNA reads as TGTGCCAGCAGTTTAGGTCCGGCGGGAGGATTGTACAATGAGCAGTTCTTC.

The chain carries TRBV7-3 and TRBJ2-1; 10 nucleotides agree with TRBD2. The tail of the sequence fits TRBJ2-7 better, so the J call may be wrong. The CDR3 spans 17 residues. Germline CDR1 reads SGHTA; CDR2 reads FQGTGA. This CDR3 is CASSLTSGGLSYNEQYF. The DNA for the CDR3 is TGTGCCAGCAGCTTAACTAGCGGGGGGCTATCCTACAATGAGCAGTACTTC.

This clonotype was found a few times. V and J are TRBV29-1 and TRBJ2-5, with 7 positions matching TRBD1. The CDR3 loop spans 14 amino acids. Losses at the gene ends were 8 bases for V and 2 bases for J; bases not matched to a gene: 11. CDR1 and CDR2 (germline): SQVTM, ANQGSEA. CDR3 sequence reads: CSTDSGTAQETQYF. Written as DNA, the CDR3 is TGCAGCACCGACTCCGGGACAGCACAAGAGACCCAGTACTTC.

The CDR3 protein is CASSFVYGTGVTYEQYF. The CDR3 DNA reads as TGCGCCAGCAGCTTTGTGTACGGGACAGGGGTAACCTACGAGCAGTACTTC. This chain uses TRBV5-1 with TRBJ2-7; 10 nucleotides agree with TRBD1. The J segment lost 2 bases and the V segment lost 2 bases, leaving 10 bases of the junction unmatched. Germline values: CDR1 SGHRS, CDR2 YFSETQ. CDR3 size: 17 residues.

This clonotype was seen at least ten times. The CDR3 here is CASSLRQGNNEQFF. CDR3 in DNA: TGTGCCAGCAGCTTAAGACAGGGGAACAATGAGCAGTTCTTC. The genes are TRBV7-2 and TRBJ2-1, with 8 nucleotides matching TRBD1. V trimming: 2 bases; J trimming: 5 bases; junction bases outside the gene matches: 2. The germline CDR1 and CDR2 sequences are SGHTA and FQGNSA. The CDR3 covers 14 residues. The complete variable domain, with remaining parts taken from reference TRBV7-2 and TRBJ2-1, reads GAGVSQSPSNKVTEKGKDVELRCDPISGHTALYWYRQSLGQGLEFLIYFQGNSAPDKSGLPSDRFSAERTGGSVSTLTIQRTQQEDSAVYLCASSLRQGNNEQFFGPGTRLTVL.

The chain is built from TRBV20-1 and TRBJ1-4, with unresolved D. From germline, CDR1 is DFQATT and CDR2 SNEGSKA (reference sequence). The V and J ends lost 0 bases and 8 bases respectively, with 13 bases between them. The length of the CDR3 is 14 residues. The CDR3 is CSARDTYKGEKLFF. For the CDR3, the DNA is TGCAGTGCTAGAGACACCTATAAAGGGGAAAAACTGTTTTTT.

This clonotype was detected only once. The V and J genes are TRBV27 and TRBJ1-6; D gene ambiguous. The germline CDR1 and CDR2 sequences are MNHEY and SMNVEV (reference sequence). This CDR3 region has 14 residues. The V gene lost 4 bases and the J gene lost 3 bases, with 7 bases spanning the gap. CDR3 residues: CASSSTGYNSPLHF. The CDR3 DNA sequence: TGTGCCAGCAGTTCGACCGGCTATAATTCACCCCTCCACTTT.

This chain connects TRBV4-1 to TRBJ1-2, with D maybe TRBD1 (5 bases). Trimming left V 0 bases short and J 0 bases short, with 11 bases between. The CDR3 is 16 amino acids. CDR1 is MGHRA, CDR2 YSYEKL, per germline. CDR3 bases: TGCGCCAGCAGCCAAGATCGGGGCAGTTCTAACTATGGCTACACCTTC. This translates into CASSQDRGSSNYGYTF.

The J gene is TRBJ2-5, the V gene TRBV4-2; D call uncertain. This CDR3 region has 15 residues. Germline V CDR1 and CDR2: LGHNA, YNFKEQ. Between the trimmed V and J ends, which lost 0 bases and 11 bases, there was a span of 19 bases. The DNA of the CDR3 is TGTGCCAGCAGCCAAGATCTTCCGGCCTCGGGTGAGCAGTACTTC. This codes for CASSQDLPASGEQYF.

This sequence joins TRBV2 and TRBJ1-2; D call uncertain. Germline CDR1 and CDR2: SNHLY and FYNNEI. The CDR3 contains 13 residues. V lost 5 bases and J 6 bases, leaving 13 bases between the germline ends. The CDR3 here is CASSWSLLDGYTF. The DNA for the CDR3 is TGTGCCAGCAGTTGGAGTCTGTTGGATGGCTACACCTTC.

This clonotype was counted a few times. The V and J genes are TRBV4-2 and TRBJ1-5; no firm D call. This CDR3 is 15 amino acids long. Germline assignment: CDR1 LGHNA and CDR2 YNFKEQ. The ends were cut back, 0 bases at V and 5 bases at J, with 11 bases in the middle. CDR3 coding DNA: TGTGCCAGCAGCCAAGATGGCCAGGATGATCAGCCCCAGCATTTT. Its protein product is CASSQDGQDDQPQHF.

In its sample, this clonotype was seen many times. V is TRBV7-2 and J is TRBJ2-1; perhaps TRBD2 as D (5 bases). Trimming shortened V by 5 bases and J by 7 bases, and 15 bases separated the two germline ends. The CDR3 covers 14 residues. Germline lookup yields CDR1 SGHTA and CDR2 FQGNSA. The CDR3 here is CASSGLTVTNEQFF. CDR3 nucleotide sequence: TGTGCCAGCAGCGGACTGACCGTGACGAATGAGCAGTTCTTC.

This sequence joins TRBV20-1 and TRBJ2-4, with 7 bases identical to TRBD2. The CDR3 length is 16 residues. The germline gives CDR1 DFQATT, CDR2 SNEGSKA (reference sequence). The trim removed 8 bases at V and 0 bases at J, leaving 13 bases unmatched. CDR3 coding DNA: TGCAGTTACTTTTATTGGGAGGGAGGAGCCAAAAACATTCAGTACTTC. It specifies CSYFYWEGGAKNIQYF.

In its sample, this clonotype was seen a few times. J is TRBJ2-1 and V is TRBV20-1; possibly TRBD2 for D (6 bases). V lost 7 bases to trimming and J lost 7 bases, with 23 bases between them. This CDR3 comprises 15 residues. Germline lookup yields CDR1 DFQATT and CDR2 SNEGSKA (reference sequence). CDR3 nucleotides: TGCAGTGTTGACGGGGGAGAATCCTACAGTAATGAGCAGTTCTTC. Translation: CSVDGGESYSNEQFF.

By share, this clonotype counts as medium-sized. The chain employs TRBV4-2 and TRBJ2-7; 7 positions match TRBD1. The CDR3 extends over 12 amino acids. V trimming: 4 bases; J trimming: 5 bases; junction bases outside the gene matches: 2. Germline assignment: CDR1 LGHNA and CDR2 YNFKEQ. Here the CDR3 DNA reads TGTGCCAGCAGCCCAGACAGGGACGAGCAGTACTTC. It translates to CASSPDRDEQYF.

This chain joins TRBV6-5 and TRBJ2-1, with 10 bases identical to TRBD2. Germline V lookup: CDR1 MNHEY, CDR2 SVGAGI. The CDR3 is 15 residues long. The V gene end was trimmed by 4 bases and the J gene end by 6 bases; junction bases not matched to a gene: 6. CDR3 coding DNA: TGTGCCAGCAGTTCTAGCGGGAGTCCCTGCAATGAGCAGTTCTTC. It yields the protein CASSSSGSPCNEQFF.

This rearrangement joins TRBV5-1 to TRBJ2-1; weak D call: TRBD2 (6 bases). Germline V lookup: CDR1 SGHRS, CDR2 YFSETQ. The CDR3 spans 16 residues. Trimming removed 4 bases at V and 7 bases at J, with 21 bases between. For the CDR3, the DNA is TGCGCCAGCAGCCCGGACGCGGAGGGCCTCTGGAATGAGCAGTTCTTC. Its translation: CASSPDAEGLWNEQFF.

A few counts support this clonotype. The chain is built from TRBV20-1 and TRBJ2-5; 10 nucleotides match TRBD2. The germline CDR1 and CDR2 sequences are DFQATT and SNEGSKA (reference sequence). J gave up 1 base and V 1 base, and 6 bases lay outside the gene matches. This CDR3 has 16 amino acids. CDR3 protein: CSARGPSGGTQETQYF. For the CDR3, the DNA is TGCAGTGCTAGAGGCCCTAGCGGGGGCACCCAAGAGACCCAGTACTTC.